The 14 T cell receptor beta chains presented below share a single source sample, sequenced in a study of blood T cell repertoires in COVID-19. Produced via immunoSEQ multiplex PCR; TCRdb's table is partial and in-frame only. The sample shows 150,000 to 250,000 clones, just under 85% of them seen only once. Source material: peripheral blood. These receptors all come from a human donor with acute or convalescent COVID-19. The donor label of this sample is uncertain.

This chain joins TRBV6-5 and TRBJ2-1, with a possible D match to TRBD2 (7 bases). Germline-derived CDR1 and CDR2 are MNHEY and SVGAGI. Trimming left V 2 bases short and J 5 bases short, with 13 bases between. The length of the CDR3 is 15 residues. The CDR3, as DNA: TGTGCCAGCAGTTACCCCCAGCGGGACAACAATGAGCAGTTCTTC. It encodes CASSYPQRDNNEQFF.

CDR3 coding DNA: TGTGCCAGCAGCTTAGAACACCTCCCGGCGGGGGGTCAGCCCCAGCATTTT. It translates to CASSLEHLPAGGQPQHF. The chain employs TRBV7-9 and TRBJ1-5, with a possible D match to TRBD1 (5 bases). This CDR3 is 17 amino acids long. Trimming pared 1 base from V and 6 bases from J, leaving 19 bases between. CDR1 is SEHNR, CDR2 FQNEAQ, per germline (reference sequence).

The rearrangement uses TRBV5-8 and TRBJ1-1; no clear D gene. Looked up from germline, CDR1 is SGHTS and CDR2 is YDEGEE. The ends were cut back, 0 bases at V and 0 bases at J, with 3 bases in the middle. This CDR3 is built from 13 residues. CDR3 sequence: CASSLVMNTEAFF. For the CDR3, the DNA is TGTGCCAGCAGCTTGGTTATGAACACTGAAGCTTTCTTT.

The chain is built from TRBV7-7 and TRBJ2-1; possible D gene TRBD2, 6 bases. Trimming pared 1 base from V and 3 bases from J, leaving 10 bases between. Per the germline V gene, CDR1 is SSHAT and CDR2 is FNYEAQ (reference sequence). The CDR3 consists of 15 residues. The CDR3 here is CASSLGQGGYNEQFF. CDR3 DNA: TGTGCCAGCAGCTTAGGGCAGGGAGGCTACAATGAGCAGTTCTTC.

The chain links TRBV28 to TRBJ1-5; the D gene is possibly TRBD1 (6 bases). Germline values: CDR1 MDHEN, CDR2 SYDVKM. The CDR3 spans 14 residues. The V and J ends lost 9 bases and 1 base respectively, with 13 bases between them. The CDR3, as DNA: TGTGCCAGTGGGGGACACCCCAGCAATCAGCCCCAGCATTTT. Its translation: CASGGHPSNQPQHF.

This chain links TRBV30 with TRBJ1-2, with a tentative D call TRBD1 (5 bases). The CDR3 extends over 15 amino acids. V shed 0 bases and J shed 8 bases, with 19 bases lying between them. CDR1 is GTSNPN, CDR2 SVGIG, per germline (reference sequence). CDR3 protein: CAWSVTGGYNGGYTF. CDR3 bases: TGTGCCTGGAGTGTAACGGGGGGGTACAACGGAGGCTACACCTTC.

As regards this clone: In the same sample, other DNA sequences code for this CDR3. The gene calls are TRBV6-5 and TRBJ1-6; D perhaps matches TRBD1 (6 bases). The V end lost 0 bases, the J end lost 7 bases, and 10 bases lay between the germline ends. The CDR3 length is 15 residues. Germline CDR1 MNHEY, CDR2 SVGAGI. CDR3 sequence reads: CASSYSTGMNSPLHF. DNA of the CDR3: TGTGCCAGCAGTTACTCTACAGGGATGAATTCACCCCTCCACTTT.

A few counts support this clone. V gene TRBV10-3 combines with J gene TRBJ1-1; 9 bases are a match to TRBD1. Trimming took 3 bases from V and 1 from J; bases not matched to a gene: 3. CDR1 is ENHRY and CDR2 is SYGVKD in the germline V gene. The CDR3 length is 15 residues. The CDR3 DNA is TGTGCCATCAGTGAAACAGGGGGCCCGAACACTGAAGCTTTCTTT. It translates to CAISETGGPNTEAFF.

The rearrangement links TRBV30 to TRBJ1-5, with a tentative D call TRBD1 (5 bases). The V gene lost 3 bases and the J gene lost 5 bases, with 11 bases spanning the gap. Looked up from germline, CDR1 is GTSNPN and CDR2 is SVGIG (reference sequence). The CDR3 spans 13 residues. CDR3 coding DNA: TGTGCCTGGAGCGGGCGGGGGGATCAGCCCCAGCATTTT. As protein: CAWSGRGDQPQHF.

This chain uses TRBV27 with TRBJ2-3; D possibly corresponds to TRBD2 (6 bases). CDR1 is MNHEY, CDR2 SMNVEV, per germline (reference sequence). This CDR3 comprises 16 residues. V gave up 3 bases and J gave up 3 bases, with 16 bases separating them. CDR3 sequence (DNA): TGTGCCAGCAGTTTGGGGCGGGGAAGCTGGACAGATACGCAGTATTTT. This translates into CASSLGRGSWTDTQYF.

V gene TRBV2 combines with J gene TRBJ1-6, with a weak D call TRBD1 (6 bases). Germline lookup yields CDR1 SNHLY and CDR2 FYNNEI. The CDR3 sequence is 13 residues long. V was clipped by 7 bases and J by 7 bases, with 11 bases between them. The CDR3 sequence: CASTGQPNSPLHF. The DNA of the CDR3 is TGTGCCAGCACCGGACAGCCGAATTCACCCCTCCACTTT.

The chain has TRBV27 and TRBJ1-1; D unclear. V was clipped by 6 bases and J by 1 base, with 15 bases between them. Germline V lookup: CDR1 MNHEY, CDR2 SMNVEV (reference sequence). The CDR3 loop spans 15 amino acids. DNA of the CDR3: TGTGCCAGCAGAGGTGCGGGATCAAGGAACACTGAAGCTTTCTTT. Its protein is CASRGAGSRNTEAFF.

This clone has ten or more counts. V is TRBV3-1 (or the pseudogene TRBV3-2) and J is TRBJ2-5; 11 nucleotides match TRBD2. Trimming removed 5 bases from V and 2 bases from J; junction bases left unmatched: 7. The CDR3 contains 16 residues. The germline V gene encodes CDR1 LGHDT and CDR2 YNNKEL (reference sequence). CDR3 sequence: CASSAELAGAQETQYF. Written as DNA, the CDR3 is TGTGCCAGCAGCGCGGAACTAGCGGGAGCTCAAGAGACCCAGTACTTC.

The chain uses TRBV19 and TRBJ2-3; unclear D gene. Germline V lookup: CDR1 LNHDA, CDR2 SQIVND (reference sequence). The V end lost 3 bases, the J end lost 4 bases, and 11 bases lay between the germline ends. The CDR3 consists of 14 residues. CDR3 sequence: CASSIPLLADTQYF. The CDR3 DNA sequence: TGTGCCAGTAGTATCCCCCTTCTAGCAGATACGCAGTATTTT.